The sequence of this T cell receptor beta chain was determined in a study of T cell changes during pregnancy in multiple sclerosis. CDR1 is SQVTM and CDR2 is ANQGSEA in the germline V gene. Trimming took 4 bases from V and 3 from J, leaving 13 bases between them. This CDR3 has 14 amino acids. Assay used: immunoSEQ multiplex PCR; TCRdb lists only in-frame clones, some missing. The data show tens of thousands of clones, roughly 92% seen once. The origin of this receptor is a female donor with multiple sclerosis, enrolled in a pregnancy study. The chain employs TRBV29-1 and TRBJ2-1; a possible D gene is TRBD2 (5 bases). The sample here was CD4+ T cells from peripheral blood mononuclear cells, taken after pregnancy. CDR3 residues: CSVVSGANYNEQFF. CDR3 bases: TGCAGCGTTGTCAGCGGCGCGAACTACAATGAGCAGTTCTTC.